This record looks at one TCR beta chain sequence and its context. As yet, its antigen is unknown. This sample was taken from a study of cytomegalovirus exposure and HLA in healthy donors. About the research overall: Falling in the Caucasian-associated ancestry cluster were approximately 86% of 350 to 400 genotyped donors. General observations from the study: A list of roughly 180 TCR beta chains associated with cytomegalovirus was given. A few of the chains that were CMV-associated were confirmed in vitro to be specific for CMV antigens. The productive fraction for most TCR beta V segments was about 90% or about 30% in an earlier analysis.

Primers for the PCR totalled 60 Vbeta and 13 Jbeta. Repertoires were generated with immunoSEQ multiplex PCR, while TCRdb's copy carries only in-frame clones and drops some. The sample yields approximately 110,000 clones, around 70% seen once. Germline loops: CDR1 SGHNT, CDR2 YYREEE (reference sequence). This CDR3 is 14 amino acids long. V was pared by 0 bases and J by 5 bases, with 9 bases between. The sequenced sample consisted of PBMCs. The rearrangement joins TRBV5-4 to TRBJ1-5, with TRBD1 as a possible D gene (6 bases). The sequence was obtained from a man aged 25 to 45 in good health and CMV-seropositive. The CDR3 nucleotides are TGTGCCAGCAGCTTGGAGGCAGGGGATCAGCCCCAGCATTTT. Amino acids: CASSLEAGDQPQHF.